Presented here are 24 T cell receptor beta chains from one specimen sequenced in a study of regulatory T cells in long-lasting Graves disease. Libraries of TCR beta came from iRepertoire HTBI primers plus Arm-PCR of CDR3 regions. TCRdb re-analysed the multiplex PCR reads in MiXCR, keeping a single row per CDR3 protein. The data contain under 400,000 distinct CDR3 sequences, approximately 15% of them singletons. Time point specified: newly diagnosed GD, antithyroid drugs for less than 3 months. PBMC-derived RNA was used for the TCR library. These data also formed part of another study, on T cells in Graves' hyperthyroidism and ophthalmopathy.

The starting material was peripheral blood mononuclear cells (PBMCs), obtained at new diagnosis, from a patient treated with antithyroid drugs. The receptor source for this set is a man aged 35 to 55 with Graves disease.

This clonotype was observed at least ten times. The chain employs TRBV28 and TRBJ2-3; weak D call: TRBD1 (6 bases). Germline lookup yields CDR1 MDHEN and CDR2 SYDVKM. Trimming cost V 11 bases and J 0 bases, with 12 bases left between them. The CDR3 is 13 amino acids. CDR3 DNA: TGTGCCGTCCGGGACACCAGCACAGATACGCAGTATTTT. The encoded protein is CAVRDTSTDTQYF.

This clonotype has at least ten counts. This chain links TRBV10-3 with TRBJ2-7; D unclear. The CDR3 has 15 residues. CDR1 is ENHRY, CDR2 SYGVKD, per germline. The V gene lost 8 bases and the J gene lost 2 bases, with 19 bases spanning the gap. DNA for the CDR3: TGTGCCATCTCTAAATCATGGGCAGAAGCCTACGAGCAGTACTTC. As protein: CAISKSWAEAYEQYF.

The CDR3: CASSPLGADTQYF. DNA for the CDR3: TGCGCCAGCAGCCCCTTAGGGGCAGATACGCAGTATTTT. J is TRBJ2-3 and V is TRBV5-1; tentative D call: TRBD1 (5 bases). Germline CDR1 and CDR2: SGHRS and YFSETQ. This CDR3 spans 13 amino acids. V lost 4 bases and J 4 bases, leaving 10 bases between the germline ends.

V and J are TRBV29-1 and TRBJ1-4, with no clear D. Germline V CDR1 and CDR2: SQVTM, ANQGSEA. This CDR3 spans 14 amino acids. Trimming removed 3 bases from V and 6 bases from J, with 14 bases in between. The CDR3: CSVEFMSDHEKLFF. DNA for the CDR3: TGCAGCGTTGAGTTTATGAGTGACCATGAAAAACTGTTTTTT.

At least ten counts were recorded for this clonotype. This chain joins TRBV7-9 and TRBJ1-1; D uncertain. V lost 2 bases, J lost 2 bases, and 6 bases lay in between. Per the germline V gene, CDR1 is SEHNR and CDR2 is FQNEAQ (reference sequence). The CDR3 has 13 residues. The CDR3 region is CASSLTLNTEAFF. The DNA for the CDR3 is TGTGCCAGCAGCTTAACGTTAAACACTGAAGCTTTCTTT.

The chain couples TRBV29-1 to TRBJ1-2; 7 bases are shared with TRBD1. J gave up 3 bases and V 6 bases, and 7 bases lay outside the gene matches. The V gene's germline CDR1 is SQVTM and CDR2 ANQGSEA. The CDR3 totals 13 residues. This chain's CDR3 is CSVPHRGHYGYTF. The CDR3 nucleotides read TGCAGCGTCCCCCACAGGGGCCACTATGGCTACACCTTC.

This clonotype was found many times. The rearrangement joins TRBV28 to TRBJ2-1, with D maybe TRBD2 (5 bases). The V end was cut by 5 bases, the J end by 6 bases, with 14 bases between. The CDR3 is 14 residues long. In germline, CDR1 is MDHEN, CDR2 SYDVKM. The CDR3 nucleotides read TGTGCCAGCAGTGCTTTTAGCGCCTCCAATGAGCAGTTCTTC. It encodes CASSAFSASNEQFF.

This clonotype was counted many times. The rearrangement links TRBV7-3 to TRBJ2-3; 12 bases map to TRBD2. The CDR3 consists of 15 residues. J gave up 4 bases and V 4 bases, and 3 bases lay outside the gene matches. Germline V lookup: CDR1 SGHTA, CDR2 FQGTGA. This chain's CDR3 is CASSSGLAGSDTQYF. The CDR3 DNA reads TGTGCCAGCAGCTCGGGACTAGCGGGCTCAGATACGCAGTATTTT.

This sequence joins TRBV6-2 or TRBV6-3 and TRBJ2-1, with 8 bases that match TRBD2. The germline gives CDR1 MNHEY, CDR2 SVGEGT. This CDR3 comprises 16 residues. V shed 6 bases and J 6 bases; nucleotides not matched to a gene: 13. The CDR3 loop reads CASSPPVGGATNEQFF. The CDR3 nucleotides are TGTGCCAGCAGCCCCCCAGTCGGGGGGGCCACCAATGAGCAGTTCTTC.

With respect to this clonotype: Its ends do not fully match the called genes, so a read error is possible. This rearrangement joins TRBV4-2 to TRBJ1-5, with 7 positions matching TRBD1. Germline CDR1 reads LGHNA; CDR2 reads YNFKEQ. This CDR3 has 13 residues. This CDR3 reads CASSPDRDQLQHF. CDR3 nucleotide sequence: TGTGCCAGCAGCCCTGACAGGGATCAGCTCCAGCATTTT.

This clonotype was picked up one time. The chain links TRBV30 to TRBJ1-1; TRBD1 matches 7 bases. This CDR3 has 16 amino acids. J was trimmed by 5 bases and V by 0 bases; bases with no gene match: 12. Germline lookup yields CDR1 GTSNPN and CDR2 SVGIG (reference sequence). CDR3 coding DNA: TGTGCCTGGAGTGTACGTAGGGACAGAGGACGAACTGAAGCTTTCTTT. Translated, it gives CAWSVRRDRGRTEAFF.

This clonotype was recorded at least ten times. The rearrangement uses TRBV2 and TRBJ1-6, with D possibly TRBD1 on 5 matching bases. Between the trimmed V and J ends, which lost 4 bases and 7 bases, there was a span of 14 bases. Germline CDR1 and CDR2: SNHLY and FYNNEI. CDR3 length equals 15 residues. Here the CDR3 reads CASSVDLQENSPLHF. For the CDR3, the DNA is TGTGCCAGCAGTGTCGACTTACAGGAGAATTCACCCCTCCACTTT.

This clonotype was detected ten times or more. This chain links TRBV2 with TRBJ1-1, with D possibly being TRBD1 (5 bases). The CDR3 has 14 residues. Germline V gene lookup returns CDR1 SNHLY and CDR2 FYNNEI. V dropped 0 bases and J dropped 9 bases, with 14 bases sitting between them. CDR3 sequence (DNA): TGTGCCAGCAGTGAAGCGGGACCGTGGGTTAAAGCTTTCTTT. It is translated as CASSEAGPWVKAFF.

The sample holds many counts of this clonotype. The CDR3 DNA is TGTGCCACCATCGAGAGGAGCTCCTACGAGCAGTACTTC. It yields the protein CATIERSSYEQYF. The genes are TRBV28 and TRBJ2-7; D unresolved. Germline CDR1 and CDR2: MDHEN and SYDVKM. The V and J ends lost 10 bases and 0 bases respectively, with 13 bases between them. The CDR3 has 13 amino acids.

This clonotype was counted a few times. The gene calls are TRBV5-1 and TRBJ2-2; 9 bases are a match to TRBD2. CDR3 length: 15 residues. Unmatched junction bases numbered 7, after V lost 4 bases and J lost 6 bases. Germline CDR1 SGHRS, CDR2 YFSETQ. CDR3 in amino acids: CASSQGTSNAGELFF. CDR3 bases: TGCGCCAGCAGCCAGGGGACTAGCAATGCCGGGGAGCTGTTTTTT.

Concerning this clonotype: A read error may be the cause here, since a much bigger clone is one base away. This rearrangement joins TRBV11-2 to TRBJ2-1; D is perhaps TRBD2 (7 bases). V lost 2 bases and J 6 bases, leaving 20 bases between the germline ends. Germline lookup yields CDR1 SGHAT and CDR2 FQNNGV. This CDR3 is built from 17 residues. CDR3 nucleotides: TGTGCCAGCAGCTTACGGGGGGTCGGGGGGCCCCTCAATGAGCAGTTCTTC. It translates to CASSLRGVGGPLNEQFF. Complete variable domain (other parts from reference TRBV11-2 and TRBJ2-1): EAGVAQSPRYKIIEKRQSVAFWCNPISGHATLYWYQQILGQGPKLLIQFQNNGVVDDSQLPKDRFSAERLKGVDSTLKIQPAKLEDSAVYLCASSLRGVGGPLNEQFFGPGTRLTVL.

The rearrangement links TRBV27 to TRBJ2-7; 8 positions agree with TRBD1. The germline V gene encodes CDR1 MNHEY and CDR2 SMNVEV (reference sequence). J was trimmed by 5 bases and V by 6 bases; bases with no gene match: 9. This CDR3 has 14 residues. CDR3 nucleotide sequence: TGTGCCAGCAGCGGACAGGGCATTACCCACGAGCAGTACTTC. It yields the protein CASSGQGITHEQYF.

This clonotype has ten or more counts. This chain links TRBV7-7 with TRBJ2-5, with 10 positions matching TRBD2. After removal of 5 bases from V and 5 bases from J, the junction contained 8 bases not matched to a gene. The CDR3 totals 15 residues. CDR1 is SSHAT, CDR2 FNYEAQ, per germline (reference sequence). CDR3 DNA sequence: TGTGCCAGCAGCGTGTTGAGCGGGGGGGAGGAGACCCAGTACTTC. This codes for CASSVLSGGEETQYF.

The chain links TRBV30 to TRBJ2-1; maybe TRBD2 (5 bases). The CDR3 has 12 residues. Trimming took 3 bases from V and 9 from J, leaving 12 bases between them. Germline V gives CDR1 GTSNPN, CDR2 SVGIG (reference sequence). CDR3 sequence: CAWSLGDGEQFF. CDR3 sequence (DNA): TGTGCCTGGAGCCTCGGGGATGGTGAGCAGTTCTTC.

The chain couples TRBV20-1 to TRBJ1-1; no clear D. Germline V gene lookup returns CDR1 DFQATT and CDR2 SNEGSKA (reference sequence). The CDR3 is 14 amino acids. With 7 bases removed from V and 3 bases from J, the gap between germline ends came to 18 bases. The CDR3 here is CSVPGESSYTEAFF. The CDR3 nucleotides are TGCAGTGTACCTGGGGAGTCGAGCTACACTGAAGCTTTCTTT.

In its sample, this clonotype was seen a few times. V usage is TRBV29-1 and J usage is TRBJ1-4; 9 bases align to TRBD1. Per germline, CDR1 SQVTM and CDR2 ANQGSEA. The CDR3 contains 13 residues. V lost 6 bases to trimming and J lost 7 bases; unmatched junction nucleotides: 6. CDR3 loop: CSVTGTGFEKLFF. CDR3 coding DNA: TGCAGCGTAACCGGGACAGGGTTTGAAAAACTGTTTTTT.

This clonotype has at least ten counts. The CDR3, as DNA: TGTGCCAGCAGATCCCCCCACCGTAACTATGGCTACACCTTC. This sequence encodes CASRSPHRNYGYTF. The chain employs TRBV27 and TRBJ1-2, with D hard to call. This CDR3 region has 14 residues. V was shortened by 6 bases and J by 1 base, with 12 bases between the two germline ends. Germline V gene data show CDR1 as MNHEY and CDR2 as SMNVEV (reference sequence).

This clonotype was seen ten or more times. This CDR3 reads CASSSGNTEAFF. For the CDR3, the DNA is TGTGCCAGCAGTTCAGGGAACACTGAAGCTTTCTTT. This rearrangement joins TRBV6-2 or TRBV6-3 to TRBJ1-1; no definite D call. The CDR3 has 12 amino acids. Per germline, CDR1 MNHEY and CDR2 SVGEGT. V lost 4 bases and J 1 base, leaving 4 bases between the germline ends.

This clonotype was detected a few times. The chain couples TRBV12-3 or TRBV12-4 to TRBJ2-2; the match to TRBD2 covers 9 bases. Losses at the gene ends were 3 bases for V and 7 bases for J; bases not matched to a gene: 15. This CDR3 contains 18 residues. CDR3 nucleotide sequence: TGTGCCAGCAGTTTCGGTCGCGGCGGGAGGGTCTATGGCGGGGAGCTGTTTTTT. Translation gives CASSFGRGGRVYGGELFF.